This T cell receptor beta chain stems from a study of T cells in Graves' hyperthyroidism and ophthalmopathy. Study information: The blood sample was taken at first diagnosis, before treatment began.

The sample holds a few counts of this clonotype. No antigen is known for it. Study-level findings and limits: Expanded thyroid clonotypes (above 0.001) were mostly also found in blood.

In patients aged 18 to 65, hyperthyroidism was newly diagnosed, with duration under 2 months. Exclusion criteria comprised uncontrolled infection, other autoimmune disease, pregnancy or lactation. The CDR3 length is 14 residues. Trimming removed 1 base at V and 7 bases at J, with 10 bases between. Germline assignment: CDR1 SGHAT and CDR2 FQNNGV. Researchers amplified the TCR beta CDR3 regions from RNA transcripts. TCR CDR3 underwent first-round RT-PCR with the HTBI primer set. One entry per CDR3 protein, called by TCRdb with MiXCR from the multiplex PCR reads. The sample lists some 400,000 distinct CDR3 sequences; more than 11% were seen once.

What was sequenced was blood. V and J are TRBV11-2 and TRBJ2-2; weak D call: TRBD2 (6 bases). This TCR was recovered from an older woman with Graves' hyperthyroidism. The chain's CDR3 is CASSLGRGVGELFF. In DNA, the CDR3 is TGTGCCAGCAGCTTAGGGAGGGGTGTCGGGGAGCTGTTTTTT.